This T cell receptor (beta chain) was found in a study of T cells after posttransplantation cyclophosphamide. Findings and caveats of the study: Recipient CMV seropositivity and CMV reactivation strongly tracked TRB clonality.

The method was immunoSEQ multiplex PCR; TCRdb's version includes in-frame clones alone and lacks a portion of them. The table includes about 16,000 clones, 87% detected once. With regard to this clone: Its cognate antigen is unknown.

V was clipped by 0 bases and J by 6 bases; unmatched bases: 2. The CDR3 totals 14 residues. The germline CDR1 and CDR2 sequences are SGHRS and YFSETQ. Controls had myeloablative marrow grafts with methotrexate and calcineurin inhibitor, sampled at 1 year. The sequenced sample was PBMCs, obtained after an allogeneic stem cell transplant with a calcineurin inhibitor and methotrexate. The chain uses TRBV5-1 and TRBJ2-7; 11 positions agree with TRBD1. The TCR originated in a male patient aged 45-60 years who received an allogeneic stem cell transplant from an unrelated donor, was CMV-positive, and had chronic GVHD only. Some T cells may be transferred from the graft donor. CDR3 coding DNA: TGCGCCAGCAGCTTGGGGGGACAGGGGGGCGAGCAGTACTTC. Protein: CASSLGGQGGEQYF.